Presented here are 25 T cell receptor beta chains from one specimen sequenced in a study of T cell responses to AZD1222 COVID-19 vaccine. Method: immunoSEQ multiplex PCR; TCRdb's copy keeps in-frame clones and lacks some. This sample has about 130,000 clones, with roughly 94% found just once. This specimen was peripheral blood, taken on day 0 of AZD1222 vaccination. The receptors come from an adult in good health.

The CDR3 spells CASSVGIVTEAFF. DNA for the CDR3: TGCGCCAGCAGTGTAGGGATCGTCACTGAAGCTTTCTTT. The gene calls are TRBV10-1 and TRBJ1-1; no clear D gene. This CDR3 contains 13 residues. Per the germline V gene, CDR1 is WNHNN and CDR2 is SYGVQD (reference sequence). V dropped 4 bases and J dropped 4 bases, with 10 bases sitting between them.

The rearrangement joins TRBV9 to TRBJ2-3; 9 nucleotides line up with TRBD1. CDR1 is SGDLS, CDR2 YYNGEE, per germline. V dropped 3 bases and J dropped 3; count of bases not matched to a gene: 8. The CDR3 spans 16 residues. The CDR3 bases are TGTGCCAGCAGCGAGACACAGGGGGCGAGGACAGATACGCAGTATTTT. Protein sequence: CASSETQGARTDTQYF.

V gene TRBV7-6 combines with J gene TRBJ1-6, with no clear D. Germline V gene data show CDR1 as SGHVS and CDR2 as FNYEAQ. V lost 5 bases, J lost 9 bases, and 20 bases lay in between. The length of the CDR3 is 16 residues. The CDR3 nucleotides are TGTGCCAGCAGCCAATCCGGACTTAGCGAGATTTCACCCCTCCACTTT. Its translation: CASSQSGLSEISPLHF.

The rearrangement links TRBV28 to TRBJ2-1; either TRBD1 or TRBD2 may fit D (5 bases each). Germline V gene data show CDR1 as MDHEN and CDR2 as SYDVKM. The CDR3 length is 14 residues. V was pared by 0 bases and J by 8 bases, with 11 bases between. The CDR3 DNA sequence: TGTGCCAGCAGTTTATGGATCCAGGGACATGAGCAGTTCTTC. Translated: CASSLWIQGHEQFF. Looking up the rest from reference TRBV28 and TRBJ2-1 gives the full variable domain: DVKVTQSSRYLVKRTGEKVFLECVQDMDHENMFWYRQDPGLGLRLIYFSYDVKMKEKGDIPEGYSVSREKKERFSLILESASTNQTSMYLCASSLWIQGHEQFFGPGTRLTVL.

A single count supports this clone. J is TRBJ2-7 and V is TRBV9; the D gene is possibly TRBD2 (6 bases). V lost 0 bases to trimming and J lost 2 bases, with 9 bases between them. The germline CDR1 and CDR2 sequences are SGDLS and YYNGEE. This CDR3 is built from 14 residues. The CDR3 bases are TGTGCCAGCAGCGTAGGTAGCGGTCCCTACGAGCAGTACTTC. Protein sequence: CASSVGSGPYEQYF.

The J gene is TRBJ1-4, the V gene TRBV6-5, with D possibly being TRBD1 (5 bases). Trimming cost V 2 bases and J 10 bases, with 14 bases left between them. The CDR3 sequence is 14 residues long. The germline CDR1 and CDR2 sequences are MNHEY and SVGAGI. In DNA, the CDR3 is TGTGCCAGCAGTTACCCATCCGGGGGGGTAAAACTGTTTTTT. Its translation is CASSYPSGGVKLFF.

The chain has TRBV6-5 and TRBJ1-5, with TRBD1 matching over 7 bases. The trim removed 6 bases at V and 6 bases at J, leaving 8 bases unmatched. The CDR3 loop spans 14 amino acids. Germline-derived CDR1 and CDR2 are MNHEY and SVGAGI. CDR3 coding DNA: TGTGCCAGCAGCCCGGGACAGACTACTCAGCCCCAGCATTTT. Translated: CASSPGQTTQPQHF.

The J gene is TRBJ2-2, the V gene TRBV4-3, with D possibly being TRBD2 (5 bases). The CDR3 contains 19 residues. V was trimmed by 1 base and J by 1 base, leaving 19 bases between them. From germline, CDR1 is LGHNA and CDR2 YSLEER. The CDR3 protein is CASSQAHDGDPRNTGELFF. Here the CDR3 DNA reads TGCGCCAGCAGCCAAGCCCATGACGGGGATCCTAGGAACACCGGGGAGCTGTTTTTT.

The sample holds a few counts of this clone. This sequence joins TRBV28 and TRBJ1-2, with D possibly being TRBD1 (5 bases). CDR3 length: 14 amino acids. V was trimmed by 8 bases and J by 0 bases, leaving 13 bases between them. CDR1 MDHEN and CDR2 SYDVKM come from the germline V gene. DNA for the CDR3: TGTGCCAGCGGGGACCCCCGTACTAACTATGGCTACACCTTC. Its translation: CASGDPRTNYGYTF.

The chain uses TRBV7-9 and TRBJ1-4, with D uncertain. CDR1 SEHNR and CDR2 FQNEAQ come from the germline V gene (reference sequence). There are 14 residues in the CDR3. Trimming cost V 4 bases and J 7 bases, with 13 bases left between them. This CDR3 is CASSSSNRPEKLFF. DNA for the CDR3: TGTGCCAGCAGCTCGTCGAACCGACCTGAAAAACTGTTTTTT.

The gene calls are TRBV2 and TRBJ2-1; 13 positions agree with TRBD2. The germline V gene encodes CDR1 SNHLY and CDR2 FYNNEI. The CDR3 contains 17 residues. Trimming removed 7 bases from V and 2 bases from J; junction bases left unmatched: 8. Here the CDR3 reads CASKRLAGGTPYNEQFF. Written as DNA, the CDR3 is TGTGCCAGCAAGCGACTAGCGGGAGGTACCCCCTACAATGAGCAGTTCTTC.

The chain links TRBV5-6 to TRBJ1-1; the D is unclear. Germline assignment: CDR1 SGHDT and CDR2 YYEEEE. V was trimmed by 7 bases and J by 3 bases, leaving 19 bases between them. There are 15 residues in the CDR3. CDR3 region: CASYQWALSYTEAFF. The CDR3 nucleotides read TGTGCCAGCTACCAATGGGCCCTCTCATACACTGAAGCTTTCTTT.

This chain links TRBV12-3 or TRBV12-4 with TRBJ1-1; D gene ambiguous. The V end was cut by 5 bases, the J end by 4 bases, with 8 bases between. The CDR3 length is 12 residues. Written as DNA, the CDR3 is TGTGCCAGCAGTCCGGTAGGCACTGAAGCTTTCTTT. It yields the protein CASSPVGTEAFF.

This rearrangement joins TRBV5-8 to TRBJ1-1; no clear D. V was clipped by 0 bases and J by 4 bases, with 10 bases between them. CDR3 size: 14 residues. Germline V lookup: CDR1 SGHTS, CDR2 YDEGEE. The DNA for the CDR3 is TGTGCCAGCAGCTTGGGCGGAACGGGCACTGAAGCTTTCTTT. This gives the protein CASSLGGTGTEAFF.

The chain uses TRBV4-3 and TRBJ1-6; D call uncertain. From germline, CDR1 is LGHNA and CDR2 YSLEER. V was trimmed by 2 bases and J by 4 bases, leaving 6 bases between them. The CDR3 extends over 14 amino acids. The CDR3 reads CASSQPAYNSPLHF. The DNA of the CDR3 is TGCGCCAGCAGCCAACCAGCATATAATTCACCCCTCCACTTT.

This rearrangement joins TRBV5-8 to TRBJ2-4; the D is unclear. This CDR3 spans 14 amino acids. Looked up from germline, CDR1 is SGHTS and CDR2 is YDEGEE. Trimming stripped 4 bases from V and 2 bases from J, with 10 bases between. CDR3 amino acids: CASSAPRPKNIQYF. CDR3 nucleotides: TGTGCCAGCAGCGCCCCTCGCCCCAAAAACATTCAGTACTTC. Variable domain in full (rest from reference TRBV5-8 and TRBJ2-4): EAGVTQSPTHLIKTRGQQATLRCSPISGHTSVYWYQQALGLGLQFLLWYDEGEERNRGNFPPRFSGRQFPNYSSELNVNALELEDSALYLCASSAPRPKNIQYFGAGTRLSVL.

The chain combines TRBV27 with TRBJ1-1, with no clear D. V gave up 6 bases and J gave up 6 bases, with 14 bases separating them. Germline CDR1 reads MNHEY; CDR2 reads SMNVEV (reference sequence). The CDR3 loop spans 13 amino acids. The CDR3 coding sequence is TGTGCCAGCAGCTGGATGGGTGGGGCTGAAGCTTTCTTT. Its protein product is CASSWMGGAEAFF.

A few counts support this clone. J is TRBJ2-7 and V is TRBV5-6; 10 nucleotides line up with TRBD2. Germline V gene sequence: CDR1 SGHDT, CDR2 YYEEEE. This CDR3 contains 18 residues. J was trimmed by 0 bases and V by 5 bases; bases with no gene match: 14. This chain's CDR3 is CASSKRGSGRKSSYEQYF. The CDR3 DNA follows: TGTGCCAGCAGTAAACGGGGTAGCGGGAGGAAAAGCTCCTACGAGCAGTACTTC.

This chain connects TRBV5-4 to TRBJ2-2, with D perhaps TRBD1 (7 bases). The CDR3 spans 16 residues. Trimming pared 0 bases from V and 4 bases from J, leaving 13 bases between. Germline assignment: CDR1 SGHNT and CDR2 YYREEE (reference sequence). The CDR3 spells CASSLAAGGSTGELFF. CDR3 bases: TGTGCCAGCAGCTTGGCGGCAGGGGGGAGCACCGGGGAGCTGTTTTTT.

The V and J genes are TRBV2 and TRBJ1-4; D is undetermined. With 4 bases removed from V and 7 bases from J, the gap between germline ends came to 13 bases. This CDR3 is built from 14 residues. Germline lookup yields CDR1 SNHLY and CDR2 FYNNEI. This chain's CDR3 is CASSVTVSVEKLFF. In nucleotides, the CDR3 is TGTGCCAGCAGTGTAACAGTCAGTGTTGAAAAACTGTTTTTT.

This chain uses TRBV19 with TRBJ1-1, with TRBD1 as a possible D gene (6 bases). Germline loops: CDR1 LNHDA, CDR2 SQIVND (reference sequence). This CDR3 has 13 amino acids. Between the trimmed V and J ends, which lost 7 bases and 9 bases, there was a span of 18 bases. The CDR3 spells CASNNPEGTQAFF. The CDR3 nucleotides are TGTGCCAGTAATAATCCGGAGGGGACACAAGCTTTCTTT.

This clone has only a few counts. V is TRBV10-3 and J is TRBJ2-3, with 12 bases fitting TRBD2. CDR1 is ENHRY and CDR2 is SYGVKD in the germline V gene. V was clipped by 5 bases and J by 5 bases; unmatched bases: 2. CDR3 length: 14 residues. The CDR3 sequence: CAISRLAGEDTQYF. As DNA, the CDR3 is TGTGCCATCAGTAGACTAGCGGGAGAAGATACGCAGTATTTT.

This clone was recorded only once. The V call is TRBV29-1, the J call TRBJ2-1; TRBD1 might be the D (5 bases). The CDR3 loop spans 12 amino acids. Trimming removed 3 bases from V and 6 bases from J, with 9 bases in between. Germline CDR1 reads SQVTM; CDR2 reads ANQGSEA. The CDR3 DNA reads as TGCAGCGTTGAGGGGCCACGCAATGAGCAGTTCTTC. Its protein is CSVEGPRNEQFF.

This chain links TRBV30 with TRBJ2-1; weak D call: TRBD2 (6 bases). Germline CDR1 and CDR2: GTSNPN and SVGIG (reference sequence). The length of the CDR3 is 13 residues. Trimming removed 5 bases at V and 4 bases at J, with 12 bases between. The CDR3 region has the DNA TGTGCCTGGGGGGGACTGCATTACAATGAGCAGTTCTTC. Translation: CAWGGLHYNEQFF. Complete variable domain (other parts from reference TRBV30 and TRBJ2-1): SQTIHQWPATLVQPVGSPLSLECTVEGTSNPNLYWYRQAAGRGLQLLFYSVGIGQISSEVPQNLSASRPQDRQFILSSKKLLLSDSGFYLCAWGGLHYNEQFFGPGTRLTVL.

The chain employs TRBV12-3 or TRBV12-4 and TRBJ2-7, with 8 bases that match TRBD1. J lost 4 bases, V lost 3 bases, and 2 bases had no gene match. This CDR3 has 13 residues. For the CDR3, the DNA is TGTGCCAGCAGTTTCACAGGGGGGTACGAGCAGTACTTC. Protein sequence: CASSFTGGYEQYF.